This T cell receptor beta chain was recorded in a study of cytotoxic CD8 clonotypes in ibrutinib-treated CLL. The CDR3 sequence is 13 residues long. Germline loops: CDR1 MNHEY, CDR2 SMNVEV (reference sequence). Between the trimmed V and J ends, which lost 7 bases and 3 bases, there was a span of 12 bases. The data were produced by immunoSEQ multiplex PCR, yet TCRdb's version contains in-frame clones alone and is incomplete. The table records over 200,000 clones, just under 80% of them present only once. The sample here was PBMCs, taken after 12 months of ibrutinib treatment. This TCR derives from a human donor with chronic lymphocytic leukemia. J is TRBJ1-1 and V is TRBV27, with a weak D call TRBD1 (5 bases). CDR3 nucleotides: TGTGCCAGCATGAGCAGGGAGGACACTGAAGCTTTCTTT. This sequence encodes CASMSREDTEAFF.